The clone carrying this T cell receptor beta chain was picked up a small number of times. What it recognizes is unknown. The source of the sample is a study of beta chain features in type 1 diabetes. Study-level information: Age and gender were similar between patients and healthy donors, as were cell yields.

Study-wide results and limits: Moderate but significant shortening of TCRB CDR3s was recorded in all four CD4+ subsets from Type 1 diabetes patients. The question of HLA type influencing TCRB rearrangement was one that remained unresolved here.

cDNA synthesis used the whole RNA isolate, giving expressed TCRB sequences. TCRdb's copy holds only in-frame clones and misses some; the assay was immunoSEQ multiplex PCR. The repertoire has about 150,000 clones, 10% of them found once; the top ten carry under 0.55%. CDR3 length: 16 residues. Germline-derived CDR1 and CDR2 are LGHNA and YNFKEQ. The V gene end was trimmed by 5 bases and the J gene end by 8 bases; junction bases not matched to a gene: 8. The sample was central memory CD4+ T cells from blood. This sequence joins TRBV4-2 and TRBJ2-2; 13 bases align to TRBD2. This TCR was recovered from a man under 40 with type 1 diabetes. The CDR3 spells CASSLAGLAGSGELFF. CDR3 in DNA: TGTGCCAGCAGCTTGGCGGGACTAGCGGGATCGGGGGAGCTGTTTTTT.